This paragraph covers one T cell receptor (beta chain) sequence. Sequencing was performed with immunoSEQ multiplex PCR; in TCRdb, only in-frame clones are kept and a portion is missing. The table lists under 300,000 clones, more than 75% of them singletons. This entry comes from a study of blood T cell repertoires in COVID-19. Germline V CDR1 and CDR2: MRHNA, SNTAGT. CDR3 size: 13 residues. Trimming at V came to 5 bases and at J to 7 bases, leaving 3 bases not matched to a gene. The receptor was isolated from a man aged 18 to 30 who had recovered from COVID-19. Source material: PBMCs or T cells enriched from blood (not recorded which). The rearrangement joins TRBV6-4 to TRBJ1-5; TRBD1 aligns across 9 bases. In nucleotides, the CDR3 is TGTGCCAGCAGTACAGGGGGCGGCCAGCCCCAGCATTTT. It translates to CASSTGGGQPQHF.